The 18 T cell receptor beta chains listed next were all sequenced from one sample in a study of blood T cell repertoires in COVID-19. Profiled with immunoSEQ multiplex PCR; TCRdb holds only in-frame clones, not every one. The data hold approximately 500,000 clones, with approximately 87% observed a single time. The sequenced sample was PBMCs or T cells enriched from blood (not recorded which). The receptors here all came from a middle-aged woman who had recovered from COVID-19.

This chain links TRBV7-2 with TRBJ1-2; 12 bases map to TRBD1. Germline CDR1 SGHTA, CDR2 FQGNSA. The CDR3 totals 14 residues. The trim removed 5 bases at V and 7 bases at J, leaving 5 bases unmatched. As DNA, the CDR3 is TGTGCCAGCAGCCCCGGGACAGGGGGCATTGGCTACACCTTC. It translates to CASSPGTGGIGYTF. Drawing the rest from reference TRBV7-2 and TRBJ1-2, the complete variable domain is GAGVSQSPSNKVTEKGKDVELRCDPISGHTALYWYRQSLGQGLEFLIYFQGNSAPDKSGLPSDRFSAERTGGSVSTLTIQRTQQEDSAVYLCASSPGTGGIGYTFGSGTRLTVV.

V usage is TRBV15 and J usage is TRBJ1-3, with no clear D. V gave up 0 bases and J gave up 0 bases, with 9 bases separating them. The CDR3 runs 16 residues. Germline V gives CDR1 LNHNV, CDR2 YYDKDF (reference sequence). CDR3 sequence: CATSRERTYSGNTIYF. DNA of the CDR3: TGTGCCACCAGCAGAGAGAGGACTTACTCTGGAAACACCATATATTTT.

This clone was seen more than once but under ten times. The rearrangement uses TRBV27 and TRBJ2-1; no firm D call. Germline values: CDR1 MNHEY, CDR2 SMNVEV (reference sequence). V was pared by 6 bases and J by 8 bases, with 14 bases between. The CDR3 sequence is 13 residues long. CDR3 sequence (DNA): TGTGCCAGCAGCCCAACAAACCTCGATGAGCAGTTCTTC. Its translation: CASSPTNLDEQFF.

In this sample, this clone turned up a few times. The V and J genes are TRBV7-9 and TRBJ1-6, with TRBD1 as a possible D gene (5 bases). Germline V CDR1 and CDR2: SEHNR, FQNEAQ (reference sequence). The CDR3 is made up of 15 amino acids. V dropped 6 bases and J dropped 11 bases, with 20 bases sitting between them. The CDR3 loop reads CASSQTGETAAPLHF. CDR3 sequence (DNA): TGTGCCAGCAGTCAAACGGGGGAGACCGCGGCACCCCTCCACTTT. The full variable domain, with the rest looked up from reference TRBV7-9 and TRBJ1-6, is DTGVSQNPRHKITKRGQNVTFRCDPISEHNRLYWYRQTLGQGPEFLTYFQNEAQLEKSRLLSDRFSAERPKGSFSTLEIQRTEQGDSAMYLCASSQTGETAAPLHFGNGTRLTVT.

V and J are TRBV7-8 and TRBJ2-5, with 8 bases lining up with TRBD1. After removal of 4 bases from V and 5 bases from J, the junction contained 3 bases not matched to a gene. Germline V gene lookup returns CDR1 SGHVS and CDR2 FQNEAQ. CDR3 length: 13 residues. The DNA for the CDR3 is TGTGCCAGCAGCTCAGACAGGGGTGAGACCCAGTACTTC. Its translation: CASSSDRGETQYF.

J is TRBJ2-7 and V is TRBV18; 8 nucleotides match TRBD2. This CDR3 comprises 15 residues. Germline CDR1 reads KGHSH; CDR2 reads LQKENI. V shed 3 bases and J 6 bases; nucleotides not matched to a gene: 10. CDR3 nucleotides: TGTGCCAGCTCACCCGCGCCCGGGAGGGCGGGCGAGCAGTACTTC. This codes for CASSPAPGRAGEQYF. Together with reference TRBV18 and TRBJ2-7, the CDR3 gives the full variable domain: NAGVMQNPRHLVRRRGQEARLRCSPMKGHSHVYWYRQLPEEGLKFMVYLQKENIIDESGMPKERFSAEFPKEGPSILRIQQVVRGDSAAYFCASSPAPGRAGEQYFGPGTRLTVT.

This clone was picked up one time. This chain connects TRBV19 to TRBJ2-6; possible D gene TRBD1, 7 bases. The CDR3 runs to 15 residues. Germline CDR1 and CDR2: LNHDA and SQIVND (reference sequence). The ends were cut back, 7 bases at V and 3 bases at J, with 13 bases in the middle. The CDR3 here is CASISGGIGANVLTF. The CDR3 DNA reads as TGTGCCAGTATCTCAGGGGGGATTGGGGCCAACGTCCTGACTTTC. Complete variable domain (other parts from reference TRBV19 and TRBJ2-6): DGGITQSPKYLFRKEGQNVTLSCEQNLNHDAMYWYRQDPGQGLRLIYYSQIVNDFQKGDIAEGYSVSREKKESFPLTVTSAQKNPTAFYLCASISGGIGANVLTFGAGSRLTVL.

The chain links TRBV18 to TRBJ2-1, with D uncertain. The CDR3 is 15 residues long. The V end was cut by 2 bases, the J end by 2 bases, with 10 bases between. Germline V gene lookup returns CDR1 KGHSH and CDR2 LQKENI. The CDR3 sequence is CASSPTPEAYNEQFF. CDR3 nucleotides: TGTGCCAGCTCACCAACACCAGAGGCCTACAATGAGCAGTTCTTC.

This clone came up a few times. The J gene is TRBJ1-2, the V gene TRBV11-2; D is unresolved. Trimming cost V 5 bases and J 4 bases, with 17 bases left between them. The CDR3 sequence is 15 residues long. The germline V gene encodes CDR1 SGHAT and CDR2 FQNNGV. The CDR3 bases are TGTGCCAGCAGCCAACCCGGTGGGAGGACCTATGGCTACACCTTC. Its translation is CASSQPGGRTYGYTF.

This clone was found once. V usage is TRBV5-4 and J usage is TRBJ1-1; tentatively, D is TRBD1 (5 bases). The CDR3 is 18 amino acids. Germline lookup yields CDR1 SGHNT and CDR2 YYREEE (reference sequence). V was clipped by 2 bases and J by 8 bases, with 28 bases between them. The DNA for the CDR3 is TGTGCCAGCAGCTTCCACCTTTTTGGGTTGGGGGGTGATGGCGAAGCTTTCTTT. Its protein product is CASSFHLFGLGGDGEAFF.

The chain links TRBV4-2 to TRBJ1-2; 8 bases are shared with TRBD1. The germline CDR1 and CDR2 sequences are LGHNA and YNFKEQ. The V gene end was trimmed by 1 base and the J gene end by 4 bases; junction bases not matched to a gene: 5. The CDR3 covers 15 residues. The DNA of the CDR3 is TGTGCCAGCAGCCAAGGGGACAGGACCCCCTATGGCTACACCTTC. The encoded protein is CASSQGDRTPYGYTF.

The chain uses TRBV27 and TRBJ2-5; TRBD1 matches at 10 bases. The CDR3 is 15 residues long. Germline loops: CDR1 MNHEY, CDR2 SMNVEV (reference sequence). The junction had 6 bases not matched to a gene; V was cut back by 5 bases and J by 3 bases. The CDR3 DNA follows: TGTGCCAGCAGTCTCGGGACAGGGGCGAAAGAGACCCAGTACTTC. Protein: CASSLGTGAKETQYF.

In this sample, this clone turned up a few times. The chain carries TRBV5-6 and TRBJ1-2; D not resolved. Germline V gene lookup returns CDR1 SGHDT and CDR2 YYEEEE. V was shortened by 2 bases and J by 4 bases, with 12 bases between the two germline ends. The CDR3 runs 14 residues. The chain's CDR3 is CASSLDVSGYGYTF. In DNA form, the CDR3 reads TGTGCCAGCAGCTTAGACGTGTCAGGCTATGGCTACACCTTC.

This clone was seen once. The V and J genes are TRBV19 and TRBJ1-1; the match to TRBD1 covers 9 bases. V trimming: 5 bases; J trimming: 3 bases; junction bases outside the gene matches: 7. In germline, CDR1 is LNHDA, CDR2 SQIVND (reference sequence). This CDR3 region has 15 residues. The CDR3 sequence is CASSAWDRADTEAFF. CDR3 nucleotide sequence: TGTGCCAGTAGTGCCTGGGACAGGGCGGACACTGAAGCTTTCTTT.

This sequence joins TRBV12-5 and TRBJ1-1, with D tentatively TRBD1 (5 bases). The CDR3 spans 14 residues. Trimming pared 1 base from V and 1 base from J, leaving 7 bases between. Germline V gives CDR1 LGHNT, CDR2 FRNRAP. CDR3 residues: CASGLGQPNTEAFF. DNA of the CDR3: TGTGCTAGTGGTTTGGGACAGCCGAACACTGAAGCTTTCTTT.

The genes are TRBV3-1 (or the pseudogene TRBV3-2) and TRBJ2-2; a weak D match, TRBD1 (6 bases). The CDR3 runs to 16 residues. Per the germline V gene, CDR1 is LGHDT and CDR2 is YNNKEL (reference sequence). V was pared by 4 bases and J by 9 bases, with 21 bases between. Written as DNA, the CDR3 is TGTGCCAGCAGCCCCCCAAGACCCAGGGGCCACCGGGAGCTGTTTTTT. It encodes CASSPPRPRGHRELFF.

This chain uses TRBV24-1 with TRBJ2-2, with TRBD1 matching 8 bases. Germline assignment: CDR1 KGHDR and CDR2 SFDVKD. The CDR3 contains 16 residues. After removal of 4 bases from V and 1 base from J, the junction contained 4 bases not matched to a gene. The CDR3 DNA sequence: TGTGCCACCAGTGAGGCCGGGACAGGGAACACCGGGGAGCTGTTTTTT. As protein: CATSEAGTGNTGELFF.

The chain couples TRBV10-3 to TRBJ2-7; 12 nucleotides agree with TRBD2. The CDR3 runs to 17 residues. With V trimmed by 3 bases and J by 5 bases, 11 bases remained unmatched. Germline CDR1 is ENHRY and CDR2 is SYGVKD. The CDR3 sequence: CAISDRLAGVKDDEQYF. CDR3 nucleotide sequence: TGTGCCATCAGTGACCGACTAGCGGGAGTTAAAGACGACGAGCAGTACTTC.